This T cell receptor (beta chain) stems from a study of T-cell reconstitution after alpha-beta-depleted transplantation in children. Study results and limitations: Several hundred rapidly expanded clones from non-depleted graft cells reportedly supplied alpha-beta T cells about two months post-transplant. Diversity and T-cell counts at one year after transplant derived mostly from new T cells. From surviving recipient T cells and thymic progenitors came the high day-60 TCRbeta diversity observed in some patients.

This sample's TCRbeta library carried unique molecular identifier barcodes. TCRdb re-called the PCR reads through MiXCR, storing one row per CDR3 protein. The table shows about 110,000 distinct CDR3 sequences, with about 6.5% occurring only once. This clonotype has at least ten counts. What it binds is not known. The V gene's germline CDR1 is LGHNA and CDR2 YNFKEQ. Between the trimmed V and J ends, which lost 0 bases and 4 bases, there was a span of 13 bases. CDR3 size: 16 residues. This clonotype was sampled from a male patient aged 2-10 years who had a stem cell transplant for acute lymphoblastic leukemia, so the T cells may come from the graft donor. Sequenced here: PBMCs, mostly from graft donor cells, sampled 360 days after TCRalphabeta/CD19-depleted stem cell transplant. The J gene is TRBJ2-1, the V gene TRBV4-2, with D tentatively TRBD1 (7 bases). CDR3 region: CASSQEAAGQYNEQFF. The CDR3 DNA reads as TGTGCCAGCAGCCAAGAAGCGGCGGGACAGTACAATGAGCAGTTCTTC.